This TCR beta chain was captured in a study of T cell responses to AZD1222 COVID-19 vaccine. Using immunoSEQ multiplex PCR, the repertoire was profiled, and TCRdb retains in-frame clones only, with some absent. The table has 150,000 or so clones, approximately 90% seen once; the top ten hold around 1.5%. V was pared by 6 bases and J by 0 bases, with 9 bases between. Germline values: CDR1 SGHRS, CDR2 YFSETQ. The CDR3 length is 14 residues. This sample comprised peripheral blood, obtained on day 0 of AZD1222 vaccination. This clonotype originated in an adult in good health. This rearrangement joins TRBV5-1 to TRBJ2-2; D not certain. CDR3 protein: CASTVLTNTGELFF. The CDR3, as DNA: TGCGCCAGCACGGTACTAACGAACACCGGGGAGCTGTTTTTT.